This T cell receptor beta chain was sequenced in a study of Graves' ophthalmopathy and Graves' hyperthyroidism (dated by TCRdb to the late 2010s). Background for the entire study: Peripheral blood was collected before any treatment was given, at the time of initial diagnosis. TCR beta repertoire signatures were used to distinguish Graves' ophthalmopathy from Graves' hyperthyroidism and to predict progression to ophthalmopathy. In total, over 130 blood samples were TCR-sequenced: roughly 45 ophthalmopathy, some 80 hyperthyroidism and approximately 17 hyperthyroidism-to-ophthalmopathy patients. To explore V-J signatures that separate ophthalmopathy from hyperthyroidism, a discovery set of around 97 patients was enrolled, consisting of approximately 45 with ophthalmopathy and roughly 60 with stable hyperthyroidism. An independent validation cohort comprised around 20 hyperthyroidism patients and 15 to 17 patients who later progressed from hyperthyroidism to ophthalmopathy. In over 5 hyperthyroidism patients, the T-cell repertoire of thyroid tissue was compared with the T-cell repertoire of blood. Following sampling, methimazole starting at 30 mg daily was administered to hyperthyroidism patients, and high-dose intravenous methylprednisolone was administered to ophthalmopathy patients.

About this clonotype itself: This clone's antigen is unknown. The input lacks base qualities; no much larger clone sits a single base away.

For repertoire sequencing, TCR beta CDR3 regions were amplified from RNA transcripts. A first-round RT-PCR used HTBI primers with the Qiagen OneStep RT-PCR kit, followed by a second-round multiplex PCR, size selection and purification. Libraries were sequenced on an Illumina HiSeq2000 using paired-end 100 bp reads. On the study's bioinformatics: SOAPnuke was used to process the reads, removing any read that contained adapters or uncalled bases, had a mean Phred below 15, or lacked an exact match to the constant primer or identifier. COPE v1.2.5 was used to merge high-quality paired reads. Unique nucleotide sequences were defined as clonotypes and aligned to IMGT TRB V, D and J references using MiTCR v1.1. Analysis was restricted to V-J combinations with a frequency above 0.0001, which covered roughly 99% of repertoires. For each V-J combination, a TCR clonal expansion and chaos score was defined as the ratio of F50 clonal expansion to chaos observed in the TCRdist matrix. Welch's t-statistics and random forest were used to narrow the features down to approximately 13 V-J combinations, which were then fed into a naive Bayes classifier. The similarity between thyroid and blood repertoires was quantified using the Morisita-Horn index. Using fastp trimming at Q25 and MiXCR clonotype assembly, TCRdb reanalyzed the public sequencing data and kept in-frame beta chains. Entries are consolidated by CDR3 protein sequence, retaining the most common genes and DNA. TCRdb's processing, not the study's, gives the V and J calls here. In this sample the table shows over 650,000 distinct CDR3 sequences, about 38% of which occur a single time. 3% to 3.5% of the sample is in the top ten clones.

Broad study findings and their caveats: No statistical method was used to predetermine the sample size, and group allocation was not hidden from the investigators. In validation, the model predicted ophthalmopathy progression with nearly 71% sensitivity and roughly 72% specificity; some twelve predicted patients were CT-confirmed with GO in a median of about 6.1 months. The 13-signature model separated ophthalmopathy from stable hyperthyroidism with roughly 88% sensitivity and 81% to 82% specificity in cross-validation, and 80%/75% in the test set. Most expanded thyroid clonotypes with a frequency above 0.001 also appeared in blood, which suggests that blood repertoires may reflect the immune response in the thyroid.

The CDR3, cysteine through phenylalanine, is 15 amino acids long. Left in the record is the CDR3 DNA by itself, 45 bases read in frame from the first base. The germline V gene (reference sequence) sets CDR1 to MNHEY and CDR2 to SMNVEV. V is shortened by 4 bases, J by 6 bases, and the region joining them spans 19 bases. Patients with ophthalmopathy had moderately to severely active disease, with a Clinical Activity Score of 3 or more, a NOSPECS grade of 4 or more, and a disease duration of less than 3 months. Patients with other autoimmune diseases, uncontrolled infections, pregnancy or lactation were excluded. Diagnosis was based on clinical symptoms, serum thyroxine, TRAb, thyroid ultrasound and orbital computed tomography. Using Ficoll-Paque density gradient centrifugation, PBMCs were isolated from 9.5 to 10 ml of fresh peripheral blood. Total RNA was extracted using Trizol reagent, and RNA quality was checked on an Agilent 2100 Bioanalyzer.

Material: peripheral blood. The TCR originated in an adult man with Graves' ophthalmopathy. Rearrangement joined TRBV27 to TRBJ2-7; D gene: possibly TRBD2, on 6 matching bases. The bases are TGTGCCAGCAGTTCCCCCGTACTAGGAGGGCGCGAGCAGTACTTC. This yields the protein CASSSPVLGGREQYF.